The TCR beta chain described here comes from a study of regulatory T cells in long-lasting Graves disease. The CDR3 totals 13 residues. The V gene's germline CDR1 is SQVTM and CDR2 ANQGSEA. Trimming left V 4 bases short and J 3 bases short, with 12 bases between. Libraries of TCR beta came from iRepertoire HTBI primers plus Arm-PCR of CDR3 regions. TCRdb re-called the multiplex PCR reads through MiXCR, storing one row per CDR3 protein. Of about 660,000 distinct CDR3 sequences in the sample, 30% are singletons; the top ten hold about two fifths. As for time point: persistent/refractory GD, antithyroid drugs over 5 years with positive TRAb. PBMC-derived RNA was used for the TCR library.

The TCR comes from a female donor with Graves disease. This sample comprised peripheral blood mononuclear cells (PBMCs), obtained when the disease was refractory, from a patient treated with antithyroid drugs. This chain connects TRBV29-1 to TRBJ1-1, with TRBD1 as a possible D gene (5 bases). The CDR3 region is CSVGFGAYTEAFF. The CDR3 nucleotides read TGCAGCGTTGGCTTCGGGGCGTACACTGAAGCTTTCTTT.